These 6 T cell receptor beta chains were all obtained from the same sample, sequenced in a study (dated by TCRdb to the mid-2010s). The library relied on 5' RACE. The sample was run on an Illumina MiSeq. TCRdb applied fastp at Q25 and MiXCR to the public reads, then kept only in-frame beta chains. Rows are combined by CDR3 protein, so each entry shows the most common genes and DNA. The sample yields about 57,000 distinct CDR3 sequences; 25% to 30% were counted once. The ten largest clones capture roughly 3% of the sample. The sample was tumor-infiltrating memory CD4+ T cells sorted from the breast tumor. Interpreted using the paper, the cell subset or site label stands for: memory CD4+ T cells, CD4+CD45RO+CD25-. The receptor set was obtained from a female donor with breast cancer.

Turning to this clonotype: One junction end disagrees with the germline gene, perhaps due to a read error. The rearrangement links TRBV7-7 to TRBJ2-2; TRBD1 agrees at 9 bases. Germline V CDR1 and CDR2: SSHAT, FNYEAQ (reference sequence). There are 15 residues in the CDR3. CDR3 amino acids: CASSPALVQGAELFF. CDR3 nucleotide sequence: TGTGCTAGCAGCCCCGCCCTGGTACAGGGGGCTGAGCTGTTTTTT.

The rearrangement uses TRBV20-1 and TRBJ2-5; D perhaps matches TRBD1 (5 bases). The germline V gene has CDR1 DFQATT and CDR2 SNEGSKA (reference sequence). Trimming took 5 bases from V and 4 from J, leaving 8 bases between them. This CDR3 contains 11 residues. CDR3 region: CSAYRGETQYF. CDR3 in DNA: TGCAGTGCTTATAGGGGAGAGACCCAGTACTTC.

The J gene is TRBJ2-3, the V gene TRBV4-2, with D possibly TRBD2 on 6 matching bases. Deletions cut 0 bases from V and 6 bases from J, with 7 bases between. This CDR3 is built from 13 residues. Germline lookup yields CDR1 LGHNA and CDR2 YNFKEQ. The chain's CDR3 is CASSQDRGDTQYF. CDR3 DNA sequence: TGTGCCAGCAGCCAAGATCGGGGGGATACGCAGTATTTT.

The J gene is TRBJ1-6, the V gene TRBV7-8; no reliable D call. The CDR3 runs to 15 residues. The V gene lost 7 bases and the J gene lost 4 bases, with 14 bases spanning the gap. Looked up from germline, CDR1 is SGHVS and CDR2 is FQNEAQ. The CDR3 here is CASNSPRGYNSPLHF. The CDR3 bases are TGTGCCAGCAATTCCCCCCGGGGATATAATTCACCCCTCCACTTT.

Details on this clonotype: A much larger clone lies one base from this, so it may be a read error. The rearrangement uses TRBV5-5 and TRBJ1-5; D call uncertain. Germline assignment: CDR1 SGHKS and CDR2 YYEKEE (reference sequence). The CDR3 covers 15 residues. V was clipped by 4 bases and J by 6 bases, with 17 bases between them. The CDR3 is CASSLGRARGQPQHF. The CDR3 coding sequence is TGTGCCAGCAGCCTCGGGAGGGCTCGGGGTCAGCCCCAGCATTTT.

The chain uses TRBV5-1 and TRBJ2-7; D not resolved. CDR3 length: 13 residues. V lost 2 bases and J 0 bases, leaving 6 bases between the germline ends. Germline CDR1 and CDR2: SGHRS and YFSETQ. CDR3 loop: CASSFEGSYEQYF. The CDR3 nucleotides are TGCGCCAGCAGCTTTGAAGGCTCCTACGAGCAGTACTTC.